Listed below are T cell receptor beta chains from one sample, sequenced in a study of T cells in Graves' hyperthyroidism and ophthalmopathy. Each CDR3 protein gets one entry after TCRdb re-called the multiplex PCR reads with MiXCR. The sample lists approximately 430,000 distinct CDR3 sequences, 15% to 18% occurring once. Source material: blood. These TCRs come from a woman aged 18 to 35 with Graves' hyperthyroidism. CDR3s include the opening cysteine and the closing phenylalanine or tryptophan. D genes are given only for firm matches. Only part of the rows carry a size: once, few, many, or a class if the clone is expanded.

>TRBJ1-5|many|TRBV5-1|-
CASSLAGSHNQPQHF
TGCGCCAGCAGCTTGGCGGGCAGCCACAATCAGCCCCAGCATTTT
>TRBJ1-1|many|TRBV2|TRBD1
CASSNGQGIEAFF
TGTGCCAGCAGTAACGGACAGGGAATCGAAGCTTTCTTT
>TRBJ2-1|once|TRBV3-1|-
CASSQEGTASYNEQFF
TGTGCCAGCAGCCAAGAGGGGACTGCCTCCTACAATGAGCAGTTCTTC
>TRBJ2-7|many|TRBV7-8|-
CASSLGSPTAPYEQYF
TGTGCCAGCAGCTTAGGTTCCCCGACAGCTCCCTACGAGCAGTACTTC
>TRBJ1-5|-|TRBV6-1|-
CASSSSPDSPYSNQPQHF
TGTGCCAGCAGTTCCTCTCCGGACAGTCCTTATAGCAATCAGCCCCAGCATTTT
>TRBJ1-5|many|TRBV18|TRBD1
CASSPNRGQQPQHF
TGTGCCAGCTCACCCAACAGGGGGCAACAGCCCCAGCATTTT
>TRBJ1-6|few|TRBV5-5|-
CASSFGQYSYNSPLHF
TGTGCCAGCAGCTTTGGACAGTACTCCTATAATTCACCCCTCCACTTT
>TRBJ2-1|-|TRBV5-6|TRBD2
CASSLLAGGRYNEQFF
TGTGCCAGCAGCCTCCTAGCGGGAGGACGGTACAATGAGCAGTTCTTC
>TRBJ2-1|many|TRBV7-8|-
CASSLAPVDNEQFF
TGTGCCAGCAGCTTAGCCCCCGTCGACAATGAGCAGTTCTTC
>TRBJ2-3|many|TRBV6-4|-
CASSDRETDTQYF
TGTGCCAGCAGTGACAGGGAGACAGATACGCAGTATTTT
>TRBJ2-7|many|TRBV7-8|-
CASSLERLLNEQYF
TGTGCCAGCAGCTTAGAGCGACTACTCAACGAGCAGTACTTC
>TRBJ2-2|few|TRBV29-1|-
CSAGDLGVNTGELFF
TGCAGCGCAGGGGACTTGGGGGTGAACACCGGGGAGCTGTTTTTT
>TRBJ2-7|many|TRBV7-6|TRBD2
CASKRAGEDEQYF
TGTGCCAGCAAGCGGGCGGGAGAGGACGAGCAGTACTTC
>TRBJ2-1|many|TRBV12-5|TRBD2
CASGFWGEGRGQNEQFF
TGTGCTAGTGGTTTTTGGGGGGAGGGCCGGGGCCAAAATGAGCAGTTCTTC
>TRBJ1-2|many|TRBV6-1|-
CASSKGRYGYTF
TGTGCCAGCAGTAAGGGGCGGTATGGCTACACCTTC
>TRBJ2-1|few|TRBV7-8|TRBD2
CASSERGLAKRQEQFF
TGTGCCAGCAGCGAGCGAGGACTAGCGAAAAGGCAAGAGCAGTTCTTC
>TRBJ2-3|many|TRBV5-6|-
CASSWESTDTQYF
TGTGCCAGCAGCTGGGAGAGCACAGATACGCAGTATTTT
>TRBJ1-3|-|TRBV19|-
CASSMGRTDGNTIYF
TGTGCCAGTAGTATGGGGCGGACAGATGGAAACACCATATATTTT
>TRBJ2-1|once|TRBV28|-
CASSPTGLARSNEQFF
TGTGCCAGCAGTCCCACGGGACTGGCCAGGAGCAATGAGCAGTTCTTC
>TRBJ2-1|-|TRBV5-1|TRBD1
CASSSPGQSEFF
TGCGCCAGCAGCTCCCCGGGACAGTCTGAGTTCTTC
>TRBJ2-5|many|TRBV2|TRBD1
CASSDWWGQGSETQYF
TGTGCCAGCAGTGATTGGTGGGGACAGGGATCGGAGACCCAGTACTTC
>TRBJ2-3|many|TRBV6-5|-
CASSYGAGSPDTQYF
TGTGCCAGCAGTTACGGGGCAGGGAGCCCAGATACGCAGTATTTT
>TRBJ1-3|few|TRBV12-3/TRBV12-4|-
CASSLGGVSGNTIYF
TGTGCCAGCAGTTTAGGGGGTGTTTCTGGAAACACCATATATTTT
>TRBJ2-2|many|TRBV5-1|-
CASSASSANTGELFF
TGCGCCAGCAGCGCTTCTAGCGCGAACACCGGGGAGCTGTTTTTT
>TRBJ1-4|-|TRBV27|-
CASSLLPGSFGEKLFF
TGTGCCAGCAGTCTCCTCCCAGGGAGTTTTGGTGAAAAACTGTTTTTT
>TRBJ2-5|many|TRBV10-3|-
CAIGGYQETQYF
TGTGCCATCGGGGGATATCAAGAGACCCAGTACTTC
>TRBJ1-6|-|TRBV27|TRBD1
CASRRDRGSPLHF
TGTGCCAGCAGACGGGACAGGGGTTCACCCCTCCACTTT
>TRBJ2-5|many|TRBV12-3/TRBV12-4|-
CASSVAPGSQQYF
TGTGCCAGCAGTGTCGCCCCAGGGAGTCAACAGTACTTC
>TRBJ2-7|many|TRBV5-1|TRBD2
CASRREGYEQYF
TGCGCCAGCCGCAGGGAGGGCTACGAGCAGTACTTC
>TRBJ1-2|-|TRBV29-1|-
CSVWSGGDYGYTF
TGCAGCGTTTGGTCTGGGGGAGACTATGGCTACACCTTC
>TRBJ1-2|many|TRBV6-1|-
CASRDGYGYTF
TGTGCCAGCAGGGATGGCTATGGCTACACCTTC
>TRBJ2-7|many|TRBV30|TRBD2
CAWSVGGYEQYF
TGTGCCTGGAGTGTCGGGGGGTACGAGCAGTACTTC
>TRBJ1-2|many|TRBV12-3/TRBV12-4|-
CASSISQAGYTF
TGTGCCAGCAGTATCTCACAGGCGGGCTACACCTTC
>TRBJ2-2|-|TRBV19|TRBD1
CASSNRQGPGELFF
TGTGCCAGTAGTAATCGACAGGGCCCCGGGGAGCTGTTTTTT
>TRBJ2-1|few|TRBV6-1|TRBD2
CASSRGVAGALSGEQFF
TGTGCCAGCAGTCGTGGCGTGGCGGGAGCCCTTAGTGGTGAGCAGTTCTTC
>TRBJ2-2|few|TRBV4-1|TRBD1
CASSPRRQGLAGELFF
TGCGCCAGCAGCCCTAGGAGACAGGGGCTTGCCGGGGAGCTGTTTTTT
>TRBJ2-1|many|TRBV6-5|-
CASSYSGPDDEQFF
TGTGCCAGCAGTTACTCGGGTCCCGACGATGAGCAGTTCTTC
>TRBJ1-2|many|TRBV12-3/TRBV12-4|-
CASRSTIFNYGYTF
TGTGCCAGCAGGTCCACAATCTTTAACTATGGCTACACCTTC
>TRBJ2-2|many|TRBV11-2|-
CASSLVAAGELFF
TGTGCCAGCAGCTTAGTAGCGGCCGGGGAGCTGTTTTTT
>TRBJ2-7|many|TRBV20-1|-
CSARGLRDTHYEQYF
TGCAGTGCTAGAGGACTACGGGACACACACTACGAGCAGTACTTC
>TRBJ1-5|many|TRBV2|-
CASSRGFSQPQHF
TGTGCCAGCAGTAGGGGGTTTAGTCAGCCCCAGCATTTT
>TRBJ1-2|many|TRBV6-1|-
CASSYGQGSDYGYTF
TGTGCCAGCAGTTACGGGCAGGGCTCGGACTATGGCTACACCTTC
>TRBJ2-3|many|TRBV3-1|-
CASSLLGGGFTDTQYF
TGTGCCAGCAGCCTCCTAGGTGGCGGTTTCACAGATACGCAGTATTTT
>TRBJ2-5|few|TRBV6-1|TRBD1
CASSRQGIGSQYF
TGTGCCAGCAGTAGACAGGGGATCGGGTCCCAGTACTTC
>TRBJ1-3|-|TRBV9|-
CASSLTGASGNTIYF
TGTGCCAGCAGCTTAACCGGGGCCTCTGGAAACACCATATATTTT
>TRBJ1-6|many|TRBV2|TRBD1
CASRTTGINSPLHF
TGTGCCAGCAGGACGACAGGGATTAATTCACCCCTCCACTTT
>TRBJ2-1|-|TRBV6-5|TRBD2
CASSYSKLAPSYNEQFF
TGTGCCAGCAGTTACTCGAAACTAGCGCCTTCCTACAATGAGCAGTTCTTC
>TRBJ2-6|many|TRBV2|-
CASSWTAGANVLTF
TGTGCCAGCAGTTGGACAGCCGGGGCCAACGTCCTGACTTTC
>TRBJ1-2|many|TRBV7-6|TRBD1
CASSPGTGAGGYTF
TGTGCCAGCAGCCCGGGGACAGGGGCGGGTGGCTACACCTTC
>TRBJ2-3|many|TRBV11-2|TRBD1
CASSSGGTGNTDTQYF
TGTGCCAGCAGCTCCGGCGGGACAGGTAACACAGATACGCAGTATTTT
>TRBJ1-6|many|TRBV16|TRBD1
CASSQGDSSNSPLHF
TGTGCCAGCAGCCAAGGGGACAGCTCTAATTCACCCCTCCACTTT
>TRBJ1-2|few|TRBV6-1|-
CASKGRGDYGYTF
TGTGCCAGCAAAGGCAGGGGCGACTATGGCTACACCTTC
>TRBJ1-1|many|TRBV3-1|TRBD1
CASKFGTENTEAFF
TGTGCCAGCAAATTCGGGACAGAGAACACTGAAGCTTTCTTT
>TRBJ2-1|-|TRBV7-9|TRBD2
CASSLESGTSGRGWTYNEQFF
TGTGCCAGCAGCTTAGAAAGTGGGACTAGCGGGAGAGGGTGGACTTACAATGAGCAGTTCTTC
>TRBJ1-4|few|TRBV6-1|TRBD1
CASSQTGGREKLFF
TGTGCCAGCAGCCAGACAGGGGGCCGTGAAAAACTGTTTTTT
>TRBJ2-2|few|TRBV10-3|-
CATGPDTGELFF
TGTGCCACCGGACCGGACACCGGGGAGCTGTTTTTT
>TRBJ1-1|many|TRBV7-6|TRBD1
CASSPGQRPDEAFF
TGTGCCAGCAGCCCGGGACAGCGACCCGATGAAGCTTTCTTT
>TRBJ2-1|many|TRBV7-3|TRBD2
CASSLLSGRAFNEQFF
TGTGCCAGCAGCCTTCTTAGCGGGAGGGCCTTCAATGAGCAGTTCTTC
>TRBJ1-1|many|TRBV20-1|-
CSAKLRDTEAFF
TGCAGTGCTAAGTTGAGGGACACTGAAGCTTTCTTT